This T cell receptor beta chain is from a study of radiation and T cells in renal cell carcinoma (TCRdb year 2020). In the study overall: Samples came from a clinical trial, in which primary renal cell carcinomas received 15 Gy stereotactic body radiation therapy followed by nephrectomy 4 weeks later. In total, around 53 samples, comprising 25 or so tumors and some 27 peripheral blood samples, were subjected to TCR beta sequencing. Across all 50 or so samples, under 5 million unique CDR3 nucleotide sequences, encoding roughly 3 million unique CDR3 amino acid sequences, were identified. What the research found in general, with its limitations: In blood, the top tumor clonotypes increased between baseline and 2 weeks post-radiation and then shrank by 4 weeks, which suggests that tumor-resident clones expanded only transiently. Changes in the blood repertoire were not tracked past 4 weeks after treatment. Because pretreatment tumor biopsies were not available, the baseline intratumoral presence of clonotypes could not be determined. Because the trial had a single-armed design, the trial could not examine how radiation dose or scheduling affected the TCR repertoire.

According to the germline V gene (reference sequence), CDR1 reads PRHDT and CDR2 reads FYEKMQ. V and J are trimmed by 4 bases and 5 bases, and the gene matches miss 1 base of the junction. The CDR3 runs 13 residues from the cysteine to the phenylalanine. The read is trimmed to its CDR3 DNA, 39 bases read in frame from base 1. The time point label of this sample denotes: blood 2 weeks post-SBRT. The sample's treatment or condition label, in plain terms: 15 Gy SBRT to primary tumor, nephrectomy 4 weeks later. To follow tumor-enriched clonotypes, peripheral blood was collected serially from radiation-treated patients at baseline and again at 2 weeks and 4 weeks after SBRT. All patients had renal cell carcinoma with clear cell pathology. The QIAamp DNA Blood Mini Kit (Qiagen) was used to prepare genomic DNA for TCR sequencing. Only samples passing all quality control checks were included in the analyses.

The immunoSEQ kit was used, according to the manufacturer's recommendations, to generate TCR beta libraries from genomic DNA. To prepare the libraries, a first multiplex PCR with proprietary primers was run, followed by a second PCR that added unique barcodes, and a bead cleanup was done after each round. A kit-provided positive control reaction and a negative control reaction were included in every sample batch. The final libraries were assessed on an Agilent 4200 TapeStation D1000 ScreenTape, pooled by volume, and quantified by qPCR. Sequencing was performed on an Illumina NextSeq500 using a MidOutput 150-cycle cartridge, with 156 Read1 cycles, 15 Index1 cycles, and the kit custom primers. The pooled library was loaded at about 1 pM, with a roughly 20% PhiX control spiked in. Regarding the original processing steps: The vendor-processed data were analyzed in R, and a clonotype was defined as all T cells that share the same CDR3 nucleotide sequence. For clone abundance analyses, frequencies were normalized to the 10,000 most abundant clones in each sample. Before analysis, public T cell clones were removed, and these numbered fewer than five per sample on average. Tumor-enriched clonotypes and baseline blood-enriched clonotypes were defined as those with an abundance difference of at least 32-fold between compartments. A beta-binomial differential abundance model was used to identify clonotypes that were expanded or contracted between blood time points. The Baroni-Urbani and Buser coefficient was used to measure tumor-blood repertoire similarity, and groups were compared with two-tailed Wilcoxon tests in R. TCRdb provides this immuneACCESS table in a form limited to in-frame rearrangements. Some clones are lacking; in checked studies, under half of them reflect an unresolved V gene, and why the rest are absent is not known. From that table come the V and J calls and clone size; the DNA was used to work out D and trimming. Counted in this sample were roughly 130,000 clones; 88% of them appeared once. The leading ten clones occupy over 4.5% of the sample.

Remarks on this clone: Its antigen specificity is not known. Base qualities were left out, and no much larger clone turns up one base away.

The input for sequencing was blood, taken from a patient whose treatment included radiotherapy and nephrectomy. This TCR came from an older woman with renal cell carcinoma. The V and J segments used are TRBV13 and TRBJ1-2; 10 middle bases align to TRBD1. The DNA reads as follows: TGTGCCAGCAGCTCGGGACAGGGGTATGGCTACACCTTC. This gives the protein CASSSGQGYGYTF.